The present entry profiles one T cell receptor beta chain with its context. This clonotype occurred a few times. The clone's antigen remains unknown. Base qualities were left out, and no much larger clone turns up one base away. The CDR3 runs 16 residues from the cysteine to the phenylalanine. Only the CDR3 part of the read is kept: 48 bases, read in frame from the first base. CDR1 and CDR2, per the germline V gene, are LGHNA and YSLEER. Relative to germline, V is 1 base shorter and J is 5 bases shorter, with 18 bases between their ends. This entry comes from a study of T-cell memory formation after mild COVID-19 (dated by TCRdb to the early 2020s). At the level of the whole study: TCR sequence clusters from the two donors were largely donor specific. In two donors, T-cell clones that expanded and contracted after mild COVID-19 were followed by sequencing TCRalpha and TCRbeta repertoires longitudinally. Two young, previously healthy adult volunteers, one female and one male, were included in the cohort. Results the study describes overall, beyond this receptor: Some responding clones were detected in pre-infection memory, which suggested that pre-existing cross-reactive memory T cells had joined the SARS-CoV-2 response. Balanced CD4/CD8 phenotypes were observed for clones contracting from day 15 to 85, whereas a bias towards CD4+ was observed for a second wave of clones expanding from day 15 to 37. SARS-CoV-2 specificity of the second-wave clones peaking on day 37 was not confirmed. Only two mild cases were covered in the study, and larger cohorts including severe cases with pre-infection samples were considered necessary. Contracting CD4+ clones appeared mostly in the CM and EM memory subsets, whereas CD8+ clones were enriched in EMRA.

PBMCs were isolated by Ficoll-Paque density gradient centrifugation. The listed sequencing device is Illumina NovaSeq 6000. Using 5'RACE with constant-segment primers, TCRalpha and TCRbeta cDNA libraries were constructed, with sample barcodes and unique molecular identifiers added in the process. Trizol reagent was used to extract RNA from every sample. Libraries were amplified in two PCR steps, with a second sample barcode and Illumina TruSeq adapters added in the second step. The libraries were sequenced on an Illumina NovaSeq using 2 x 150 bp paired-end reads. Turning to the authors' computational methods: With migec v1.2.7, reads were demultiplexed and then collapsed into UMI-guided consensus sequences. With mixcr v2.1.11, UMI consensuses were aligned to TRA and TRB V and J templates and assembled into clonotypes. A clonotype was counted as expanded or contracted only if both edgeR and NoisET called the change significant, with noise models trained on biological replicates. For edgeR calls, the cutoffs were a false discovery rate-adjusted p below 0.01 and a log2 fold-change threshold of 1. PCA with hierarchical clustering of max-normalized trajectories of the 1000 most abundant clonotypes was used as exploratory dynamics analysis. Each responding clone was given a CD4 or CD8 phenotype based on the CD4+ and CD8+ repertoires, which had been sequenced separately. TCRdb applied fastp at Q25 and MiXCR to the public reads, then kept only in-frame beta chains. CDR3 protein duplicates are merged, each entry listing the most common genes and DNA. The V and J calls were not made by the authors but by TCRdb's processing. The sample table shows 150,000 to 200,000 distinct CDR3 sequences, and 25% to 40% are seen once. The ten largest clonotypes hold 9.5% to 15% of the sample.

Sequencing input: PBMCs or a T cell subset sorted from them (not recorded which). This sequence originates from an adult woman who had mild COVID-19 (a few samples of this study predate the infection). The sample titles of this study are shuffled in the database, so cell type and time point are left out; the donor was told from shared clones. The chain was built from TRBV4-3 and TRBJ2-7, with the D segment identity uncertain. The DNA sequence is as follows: TGCGCCAGCAGCCAAGTTCAGAGGCTTGATCTGGACGAGCAGTACTTC. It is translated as CASSQVQRLDLDEQYF.